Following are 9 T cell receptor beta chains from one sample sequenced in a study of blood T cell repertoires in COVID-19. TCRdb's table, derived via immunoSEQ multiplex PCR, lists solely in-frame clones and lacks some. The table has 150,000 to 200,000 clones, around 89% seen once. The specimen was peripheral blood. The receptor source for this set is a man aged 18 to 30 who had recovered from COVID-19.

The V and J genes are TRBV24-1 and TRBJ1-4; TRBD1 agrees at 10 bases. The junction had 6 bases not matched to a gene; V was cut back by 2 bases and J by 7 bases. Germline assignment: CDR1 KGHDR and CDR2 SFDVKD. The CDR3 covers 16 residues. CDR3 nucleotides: TGTGCCACCAGTGATTCAGGGGGACAGGGGCGTGAAAAACTGTTTTTT. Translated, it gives CATSDSGGQGREKLFF.

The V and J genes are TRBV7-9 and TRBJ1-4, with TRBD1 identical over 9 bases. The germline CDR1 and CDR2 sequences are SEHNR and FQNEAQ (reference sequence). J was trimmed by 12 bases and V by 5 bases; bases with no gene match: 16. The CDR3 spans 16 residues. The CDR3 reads CASSAPTDRGPQELFF. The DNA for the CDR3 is TGTGCCAGCAGCGCGCCTACGGACAGGGGCCCTCAAGAACTGTTTTTT.

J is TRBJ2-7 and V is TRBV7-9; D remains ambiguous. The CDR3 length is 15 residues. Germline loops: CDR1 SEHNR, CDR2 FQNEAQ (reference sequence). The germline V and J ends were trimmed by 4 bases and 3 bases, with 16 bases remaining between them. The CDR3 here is CASSSSGRFDYEQYF. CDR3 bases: TGTGCCAGCAGCTCCTCAGGCCGTTTTGACTACGAGCAGTACTTC.

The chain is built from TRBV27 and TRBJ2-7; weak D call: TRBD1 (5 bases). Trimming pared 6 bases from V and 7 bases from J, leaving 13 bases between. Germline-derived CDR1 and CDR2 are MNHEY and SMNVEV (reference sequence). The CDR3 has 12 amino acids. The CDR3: CASSDPHREQYF. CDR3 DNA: TGTGCCAGCAGCGATCCACACAGGGAGCAGTACTTC.

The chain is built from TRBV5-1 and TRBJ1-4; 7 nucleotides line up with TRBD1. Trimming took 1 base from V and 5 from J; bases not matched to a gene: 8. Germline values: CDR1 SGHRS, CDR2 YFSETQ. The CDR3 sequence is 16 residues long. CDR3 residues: CASSLSIQGGNEKLFF. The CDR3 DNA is TGCGCCAGCAGCTTGTCAATTCAGGGGGGAAATGAAAAACTGTTTTTT.

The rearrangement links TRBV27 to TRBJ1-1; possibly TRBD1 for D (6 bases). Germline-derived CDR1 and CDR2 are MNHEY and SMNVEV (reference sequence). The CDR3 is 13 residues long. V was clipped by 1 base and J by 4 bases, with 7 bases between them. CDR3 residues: CASSLLGGTEAFF. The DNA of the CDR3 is TGTGCCAGCAGTTTATTAGGGGGCACTGAAGCTTTCTTT.

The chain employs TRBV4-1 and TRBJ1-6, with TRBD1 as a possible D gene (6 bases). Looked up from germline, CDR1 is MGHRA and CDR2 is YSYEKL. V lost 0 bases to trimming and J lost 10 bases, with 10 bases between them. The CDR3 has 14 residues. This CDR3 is CASSQETGGSPLHF. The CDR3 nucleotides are TGCGCCAGCAGCCAAGAGACGGGGGGCTCACCCCTCCACTTT.

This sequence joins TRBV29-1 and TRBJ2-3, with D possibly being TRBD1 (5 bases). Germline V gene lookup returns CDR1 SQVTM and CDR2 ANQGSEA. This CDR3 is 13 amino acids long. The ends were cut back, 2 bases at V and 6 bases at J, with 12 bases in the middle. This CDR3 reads CSVERGRADTQYF. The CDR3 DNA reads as TGCAGCGTTGAAAGGGGCAGGGCCGATACGCAGTATTTT.

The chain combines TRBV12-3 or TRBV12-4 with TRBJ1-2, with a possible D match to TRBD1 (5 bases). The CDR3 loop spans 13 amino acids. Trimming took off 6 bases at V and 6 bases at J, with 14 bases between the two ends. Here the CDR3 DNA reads TGTGCCAGCAGCATCAGGGTAGCTGATGGCTACACCTTC. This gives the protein CASSIRVADGYTF.